This T cell receptor (beta chain) stems from a study of monozygotic twins with inflammatory bowel disease. Study outcomes and limitations: For repertoire similarity, concordant twins did not differ from discordant twins, possibly because power was limited. Clonotypes shared with others were fewer in IBD patients than in healthy twins, especially with disease activity.

Collection of an approximately 2.5 ml blood sample took place per donor. Regarding this clonotype: Its antigen is unknown.

Germline V gene sequence: CDR1 DFQATT, CDR2 SNEGSKA (reference sequence). The CDR3 is made up of 14 amino acids. Via template switching, UMIs carrying a 6-nucleotide sample barcode were introduced. TCRdb re-called the 5' RACE reads and gives one entry per CDR3 protein, without DNA. Its table records roughly 100,000 distinct CDR3 sequences. The V gene is TRBV20-1, the J gene TRBJ1-5; with no DNA, the TCRdb D assignment of TRBD1 cannot be verified. This receptor was taken from a human donor with ulcerative colitis or Crohn's disease, or a healthy co-twin of an affected twin (not recorded which). Sequenced input: blood. This CDR3 reads CSAVWGDSNQPQHF.